This TCR delta chain was identified during a study of γδ T cells in repeated Plasmodium falciparum infection. Turning to the study itself: Donors were malaria-exposed Malian children or age- and gender-matched Australian children. Each infection was followed by sampling at 21 days, plus baseline and some pre-infection draws. Some Malian samples span acute malaria episodes; others come from no-transmission periods.

Gammadelta T cells were flow-sorted from PBMC into Vgamma9/Vdelta2+ and Vdelta2-negative populations for bulk analysis. TCRdb made new clone calls on the multiplex PCR reads using CATT. This table has tens of thousands of delta-chain clones, 0.75% to 1% appearing once. The germline CDR1 and CDR2 sequences are TSWWSYY and QGS. The CDR3 covers 18 residues. V shed 9 bases, J shed 0 bases, and the junction held 16 bases outside the gene matches. Judged by abundance, this clone is medium-sized. Additional DNA sequences in this sample encode the identical CDR3. Sequencing input: gamma-delta T cells from blood. The receptor's source is a pool of human donors (malaria-infected and uninfected, not separated). The chain links TRDV1 to TRDJ1, with 10 bases lining up with TRDD3. The CDR3 sequence: CALLPSYGGYGYTDKLIF. In DNA, the CDR3 is TGTGCTCTCCTACCGTCCTACGGGGGATACGGGTACACCGATAAACTCATCTTT.